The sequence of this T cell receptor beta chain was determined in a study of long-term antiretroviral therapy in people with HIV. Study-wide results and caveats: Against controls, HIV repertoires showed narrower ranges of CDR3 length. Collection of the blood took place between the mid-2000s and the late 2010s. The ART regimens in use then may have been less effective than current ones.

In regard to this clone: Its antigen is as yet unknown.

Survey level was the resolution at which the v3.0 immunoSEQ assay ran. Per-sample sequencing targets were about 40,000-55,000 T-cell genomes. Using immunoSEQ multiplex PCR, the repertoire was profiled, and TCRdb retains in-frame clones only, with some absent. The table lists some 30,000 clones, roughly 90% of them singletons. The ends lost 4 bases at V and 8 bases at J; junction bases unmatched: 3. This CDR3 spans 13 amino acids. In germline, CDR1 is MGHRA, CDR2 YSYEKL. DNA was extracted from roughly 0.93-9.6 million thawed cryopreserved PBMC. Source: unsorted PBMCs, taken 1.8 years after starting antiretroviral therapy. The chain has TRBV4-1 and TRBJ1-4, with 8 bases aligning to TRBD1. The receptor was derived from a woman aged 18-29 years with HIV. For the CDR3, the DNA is TGCGCCAGCAGCCGGGACAGGCACGAAAAACTGTTTTTT. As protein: CASSRDRHEKLFF.